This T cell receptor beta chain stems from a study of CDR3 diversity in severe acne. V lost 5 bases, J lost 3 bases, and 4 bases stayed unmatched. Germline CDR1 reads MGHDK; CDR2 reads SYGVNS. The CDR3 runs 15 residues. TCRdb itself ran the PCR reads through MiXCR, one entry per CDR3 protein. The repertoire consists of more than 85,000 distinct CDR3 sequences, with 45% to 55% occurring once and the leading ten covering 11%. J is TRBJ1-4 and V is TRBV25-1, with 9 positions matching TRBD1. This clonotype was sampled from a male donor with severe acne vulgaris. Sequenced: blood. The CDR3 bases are TGTGCCAGCAGTCAGGACAGGGGAGCTAATGAAAAACTGTTTTTT. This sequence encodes CASSQDRGANEKLFF.